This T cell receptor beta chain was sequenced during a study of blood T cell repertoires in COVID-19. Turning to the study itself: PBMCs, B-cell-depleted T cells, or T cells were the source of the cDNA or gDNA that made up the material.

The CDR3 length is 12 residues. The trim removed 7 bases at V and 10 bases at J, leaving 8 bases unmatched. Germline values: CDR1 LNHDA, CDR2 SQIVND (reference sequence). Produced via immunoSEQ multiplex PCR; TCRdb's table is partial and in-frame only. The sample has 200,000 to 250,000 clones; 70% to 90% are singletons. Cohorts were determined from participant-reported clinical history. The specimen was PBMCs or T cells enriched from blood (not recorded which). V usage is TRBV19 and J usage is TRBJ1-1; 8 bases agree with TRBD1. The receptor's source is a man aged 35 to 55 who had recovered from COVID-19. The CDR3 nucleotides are TGTGCCAGTAATCGCAGGGGGCTAGGAGCTTTCTTT. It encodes CASNRRGLGAFF.